This TCR beta chain was recorded in a study of T cell repertoires in cytomegalovirus infection. Study results and caveats: CMV-specific HLA-C-restricted TCR beta clonotypes dominated the ex vivo response.

TCRdb called the reads again in MiXCR, with one record for every CDR3 protein. The data hold approximately 750,000 distinct CDR3 sequences, with roughly 35% observed a single time. The CDR3 sequence is 17 residues long. V lost 3 bases to trimming and J lost 1 base, with 13 bases between them. Germline assignment: CDR1 LNHNV and CDR2 YYDKDF (reference sequence). This clonotype was seen just once. Antigen unknown. This rearrangement joins TRBV15 to TRBJ1-6, with D perhaps TRBD1 (5 bases). Sequenced sample: PBMCs. This receptor was taken from a human donor in good health (CMV status not recorded). Some clones in this sample may be carry-over from other donors' samples. The CDR3 region has the DNA TGTGCCACCAGCAGTGGGGGGAAGGGATCCTATAATTCACCCCTCCACTTT. Translated: CATSSGGKGSYNSPLHF.